This T cell receptor beta chain was sequenced in a study of T cells in tuberculosis. Looked up from germline, CDR1 is SQVTM and CDR2 is ANQGSEA. Trimming stripped 6 bases from V and 8 bases from J, with 16 bases between. This CDR3 has 12 amino acids. Repertoires were generated with immunoSEQ multiplex PCR, while TCRdb's copy carries only in-frame clones and drops some. The table lists about 35,000 clones, approximately 90% of them singletons. This sample's time point: new active TB diagnosis, blood taken before or within 7 days of starting treatment. Active tuberculosis patients were new diagnoses, HIV-seronegative, South African, and aged 18 years or older.

Sequencing was performed on PBMCs, taken at tuberculosis diagnosis. V gene TRBV29-1 combines with J gene TRBJ1-2; D not resolved. The sequence derives from an adult with tuberculosis. Some clones in this sample may be carry-over from other donors' samples. CDR3 amino acids: CSVPRPGGGYTF. DNA for the CDR3: TGCAGCGTCCCCAGGCCAGGTGGGGGCTACACCTTC.